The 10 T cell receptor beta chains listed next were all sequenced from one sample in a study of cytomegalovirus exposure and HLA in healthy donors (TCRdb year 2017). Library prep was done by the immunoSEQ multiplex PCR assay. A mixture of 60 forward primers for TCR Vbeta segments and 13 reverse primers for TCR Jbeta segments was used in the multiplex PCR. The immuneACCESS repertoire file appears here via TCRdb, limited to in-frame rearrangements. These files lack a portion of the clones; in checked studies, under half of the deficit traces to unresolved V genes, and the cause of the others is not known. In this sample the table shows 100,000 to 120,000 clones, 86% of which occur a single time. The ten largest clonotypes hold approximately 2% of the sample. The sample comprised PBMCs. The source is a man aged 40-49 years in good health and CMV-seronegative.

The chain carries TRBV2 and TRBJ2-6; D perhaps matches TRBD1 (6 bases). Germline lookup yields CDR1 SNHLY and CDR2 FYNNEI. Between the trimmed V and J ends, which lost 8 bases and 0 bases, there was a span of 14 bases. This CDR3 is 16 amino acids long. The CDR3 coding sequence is TGTGCCAGCCGCAGGGGTTTGAGCTCTGGGGCCAACGTCCTGACTTTC. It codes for CASRRGLSSGANVLTF.

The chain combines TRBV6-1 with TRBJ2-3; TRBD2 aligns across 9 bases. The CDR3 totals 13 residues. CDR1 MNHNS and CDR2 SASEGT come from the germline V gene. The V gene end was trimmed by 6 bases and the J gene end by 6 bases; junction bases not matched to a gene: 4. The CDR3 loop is CASRLSGGDTQYF. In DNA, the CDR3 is TGTGCCAGCAGATTGAGCGGGGGGGATACGCAGTATTTT.

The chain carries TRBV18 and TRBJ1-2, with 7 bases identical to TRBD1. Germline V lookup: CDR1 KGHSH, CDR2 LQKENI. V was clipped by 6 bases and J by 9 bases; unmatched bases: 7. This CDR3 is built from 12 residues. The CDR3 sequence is CASSPGGGSYTF. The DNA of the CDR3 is TGTGCCAGCTCGCCAGGGGGAGGAAGCTACACCTTC.

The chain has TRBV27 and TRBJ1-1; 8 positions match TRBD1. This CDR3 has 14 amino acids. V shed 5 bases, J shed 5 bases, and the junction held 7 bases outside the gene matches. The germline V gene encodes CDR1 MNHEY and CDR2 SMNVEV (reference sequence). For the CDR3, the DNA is TGTGCCAGCAGTACCCGGACAGGGTGGACTGAAGCTTTCTTT. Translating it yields CASSTRTGWTEAFF.

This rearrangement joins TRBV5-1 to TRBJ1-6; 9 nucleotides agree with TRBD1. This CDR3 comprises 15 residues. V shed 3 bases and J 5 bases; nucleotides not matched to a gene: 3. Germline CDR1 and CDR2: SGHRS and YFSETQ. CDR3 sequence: CASSSGTGNNSPLHF. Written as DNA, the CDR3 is TGCGCCAGCAGCTCGGGGACAGGGAATAATTCACCCCTCCACTTT.

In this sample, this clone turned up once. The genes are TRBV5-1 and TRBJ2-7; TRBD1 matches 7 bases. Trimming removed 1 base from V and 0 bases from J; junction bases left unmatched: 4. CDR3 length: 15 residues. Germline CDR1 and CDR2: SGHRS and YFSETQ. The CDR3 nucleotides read TGCGCCAGCAGCTTGTTGACAGGGAACTCCTACGAGCAGTACTTC. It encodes CASSLLTGNSYEQYF.

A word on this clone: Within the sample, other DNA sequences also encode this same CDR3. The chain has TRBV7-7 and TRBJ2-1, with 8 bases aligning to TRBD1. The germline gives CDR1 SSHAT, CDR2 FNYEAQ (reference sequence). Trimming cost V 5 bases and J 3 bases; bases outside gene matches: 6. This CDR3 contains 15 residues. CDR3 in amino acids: CASSPGQGSYNEQFF. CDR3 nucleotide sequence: TGTGCCAGCAGCCCCGGACAGGGAAGCTACAATGAGCAGTTCTTC.

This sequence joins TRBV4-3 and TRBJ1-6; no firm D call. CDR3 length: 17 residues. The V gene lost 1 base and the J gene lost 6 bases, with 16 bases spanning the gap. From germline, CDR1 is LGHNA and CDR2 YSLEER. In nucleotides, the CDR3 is TGCGCCAGCAGCCAAGGCCCCACCGAGGAATTTAATTCACCCCTCCACTTT. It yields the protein CASSQGPTEEFNSPLHF.

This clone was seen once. CDR3 loop: CASSSTGDVGNTEAFF. CDR3 DNA: TGTGCCAGCAGTTCGACAGGGGACGTCGGGAACACTGAAGCTTTCTTT. The chain uses TRBV7-8 and TRBJ1-1, with 8 bases fitting TRBD1. Germline V gives CDR1 SGHVS, CDR2 FQNEAQ. The CDR3 extends over 16 amino acids. V was pared by 6 bases and J by 1 base, with 10 bases of the junction left unmatched.

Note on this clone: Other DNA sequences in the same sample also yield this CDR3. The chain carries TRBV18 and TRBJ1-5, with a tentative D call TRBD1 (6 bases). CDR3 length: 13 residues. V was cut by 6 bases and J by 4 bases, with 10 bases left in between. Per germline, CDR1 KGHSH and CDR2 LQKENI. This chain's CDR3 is CASSPDRNQPQHF. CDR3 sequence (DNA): TGTGCCAGCTCCCCCGACAGGAATCAGCCCCAGCATTTT. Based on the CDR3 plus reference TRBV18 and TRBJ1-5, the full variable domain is NAGVMQNPRHLVRRRGQEARLRCSPMKGHSHVYWYRQLPEEGLKFMVYLQKENIIDESGMPKERFSAEFPKEGPSILRIQQVVRGDSAAYFCASSPDRNQPQHFGDGTRLSIL.